Listed below are T cell receptor beta chains from one sample, sequenced in a study of T-cell memory formation after mild COVID-19. TCRdb recomputed calls from the 5' RACE reads with MiXCR, one row per CDR3 protein. The table shows about 470,000 distinct CDR3 sequences, with 15% to 20% occurring only once. Sample: PBMCs or a T cell subset sorted from them (not recorded which). The origin of the receptors is an adult woman who had mild COVID-19 (a few samples of this study predate the infection). Cell type and time point are not known. Each CDR3 is given with its conserved first and last residue. The D gene is left open where the match is weak. Only some rows state a clone size, as once, few, many or a class for expanded clones.

D: .
J: TRBJ2-1
V: TRBV7-9
size: .
DNA: TGTGCCAGCAGGAAAGCGCCTAGCTCCTACAATGAGCAGTTCTTC
CDR3: CASRKAPSSYNEQFF

D: .
J: TRBJ2-6
V: TRBV27
size: few
DNA: TGTGCCAGCAGTTGGATCCCCTCTGGGGCCAACGTCCTGACTTTC
CDR3: CASSWIPSGANVLTF

D: TRBD1
J: TRBJ2-3
V: TRBV24-1
size: many
DNA: TGTGCCACCAGTGGCCATACCGGGACAGAACTCACAGATACGCAGTATTTT
CDR3: CATSGHTGTELTDTQYF

D: TRBD2
J: TRBJ2-1
V: TRBV20-1
size: many
DNA: TGCAGCCCCAGGGGGACTAGCGGGAGGAATGAGCAGTTCTTC
CDR3: CSPRGTSGRNEQFF

D: TRBD2
J: TRBJ2-2
V: TRBV6-5
size: .
DNA: TGTGCCAGCAGTCCTCTCGGGACTAGCGGGACCGGGGAGCTGTTTTTT
CDR3: CASSPLGTSGTGELFF

D: .
J: TRBJ2-5
V: TRBV12-3/TRBV12-4
size: .
DNA: TGTGCCAGCAGTCTTCGGGGAGGGGGCATCGGAAAGACCCAGTACTTC
CDR3: CASSLRGGGIGKTQYF

D: .
J: TRBJ2-3
V: TRBV20-1
size: .
DNA: TGCAGTGCTAGAATCCTAGGGATCTACACAGATACGCAGTATTTT
CDR3: CSARILGIYTDTQYF

D: .
J: TRBJ1-2
V: TRBV6-2/TRBV6-3
size: few
DNA: TGTGCCAGCACACCTTACAATTTTCCTGATGGCTACACCTTC
CDR3: CASTPYNFPDGYTF

D: .
J: TRBJ1-5
V: TRBV5-6
size: .
DNA: TGTGCCAGCAGCCCCTGGGGGGAGCAGGTGGGTCAGCCCCAGCATTTT
CDR3: CASSPWGEQVGQPQHF

D: .
J: TRBJ2-7
V: TRBV21-1
size: .
DNA: TGTGCCAGCAGCAAAAGCCCAAGACAGGAGGGCTACGAGCAGTACTTC
CDR3: CASSKSPRQEGYEQYF

D: .
J: TRBJ2-1
V: TRBV20-1
size: few
DNA: TGCAGTGCTCCCCGAGCGGGCAGAGATGAGCAGTTCTTC
CDR3: CSAPRAGRDEQFF

D: TRBD2
J: TRBJ2-1
V: TRBV6-4
size: .
DNA: TGTGCCAGCAGTGCCGGGAGGGCCCCCAATGAGCAGTTCTTC
CDR3: CASSAGRAPNEQFF

D: TRBD2
J: TRBJ2-5
V: TRBV20-1
size: .
DNA: TGCAGTGCTAGCGAACCGAGCGGGAGCTTAGAGACCCAGTACTTC
CDR3: CSASEPSGSLETQYF

D: TRBD1
J: TRBJ1-5
V: TRBV10-3
size: .
DNA: TGTGCCATCAGTGATACAGGGGGTCCCCAGCCCCAGCATTTT
CDR3: CAISDTGGPQPQHF

D: TRBD1
J: TRBJ1-5
V: TRBV18
size: few
DNA: TGTGCCAGCTCACCAGGTGTGCAGGGGGATCAGCCCCAGCATTTT
CDR3: CASSPGVQGDQPQHF

D: .
J: TRBJ1-4
V: TRBV9
size: few
DNA: TGTGCCAGCAGCGTAGGATCAGGAGAGAGTGATCCTAATGAAAAACTGTTTTTT
CDR3: CASSVGSGESDPNEKLFF

D: TRBD2
J: TRBJ2-7
V: TRBV7-8
size: few
DNA: TGTGCCAGCAGCTTAGCGCCTAGCGGGACCTACGAGCAGTACTTC
CDR3: CASSLAPSGTYEQYF

D: .
J: TRBJ2-1
V: TRBV7-3
size: many
DNA: TGTGCCAGCAGCTTAGGGAGCTCCTACAATGAGCAGTTCTTC
CDR3: CASSLGSSYNEQFF

D: .
J: TRBJ2-3
V: TRBV5-1
size: .
DNA: TGCGCCAGCAGCTTGGACGGCCTAGGGTCCGATACGCAGTATTTT
CDR3: CASSLDGLGSDTQYF

D: TRBD1
J: TRBJ1-2
V: TRBV4-1
size: few
DNA: TGCGCCAGCAGCCAAGGACAGGGGGTGAGAATGGGCTACACCTTC
CDR3: CASSQGQGVRMGYTF

D: .
J: TRBJ1-1
V: TRBV30
size: .
DNA: TGTGCCTGGAGTGGCTGGGGTCCCACTGAAGCTTTCTTT
CDR3: CAWSGWGPTEAFF

D: TRBD2
J: TRBJ2-2
V: TRBV7-6
size: few
DNA: TGTGCCAGCAGCTTAGGTATTAGCGGGGGGGCGTCGAACACCGGGGAGCTGTTTTTT
CDR3: CASSLGISGGASNTGELFF

D: TRBD2
J: TRBJ2-5
V: TRBV20-1
size: .
DNA: TGCAGTTCTAGCCCGGGGGGGGTAGAGACCCAGTACTTC
CDR3: CSSSPGGVETQYF

D: .
J: TRBJ1-1
V: TRBV5-5
size: few
DNA: TGTGCCAGCAGCTATTACCGAGGGACTGAAGCTTTCTTT
CDR3: CASSYYRGTEAFF

D: .
J: TRBJ1-5
V: TRBV20-1
size: .
DNA: TGCAGTGCTCTTCCGCGAGGGGTTTATAGCAATCAGCCCCAGCATTTT
CDR3: CSALPRGVYSNQPQHF

D: .
J: TRBJ2-5
V: TRBV6-2/TRBV6-3
size: .
DNA: TGTGCCAGCAGTGCCGGCACCAGTGATCAAGAGACCCAGTACTTC
CDR3: CASSAGTSDQETQYF

D: .
J: TRBJ2-2
V: TRBV6-2/TRBV6-3
size: few
DNA: TGTGCCACCATCCCGTGGGGGGAAAACACCGGGGAGCTGTTTTTT
CDR3: CATIPWGENTGELFF

D: .
J: TRBJ2-1
V: TRBV7-9
size: .
DNA: TGTGCCAGCAGCTTAGTGGGCGGGAATAGAGGCAATGAGCAGTTCTTC
CDR3: CASSLVGGNRGNEQFF

D: TRBD1
J: TRBJ1-1
V: TRBV6-5
size: few
DNA: TGTGCCAGCAGTTACCGGGACAGGGGGCTGTTACATCCCTCGAACACTGAAGCTTTCTTT
CDR3: CASSYRDRGLLHPSNTEAFF

D: TRBD2
J: TRBJ2-3
V: TRBV9
size: few
DNA: TGTGCCAGCAGCGCCGGGACTAGCGGGAGTAGCACAGATACGCAGTATTTT
CDR3: CASSAGTSGSSTDTQYF

D: .
J: TRBJ2-5
V: TRBV6-6
size: few
DNA: TGTGCCAGCAGTTACCAGTACCAAGAGACCCAGTACTTC
CDR3: CASSYQYQETQYF

D: TRBD2
J: TRBJ2-3
V: TRBV2
size: few
DNA: TGTGCCAGCAGTCCCACACGAAGACTAGCGGGAGGACTCACAGATACGCAGTATTTT
CDR3: CASSPTRRLAGGLTDTQYF

D: TRBD2
J: TRBJ2-1
V: TRBV2
size: few
DNA: TGTGCCAGCAGCCGGACTAGCGGGGGTTACAATGAGCAGTTCTTC
CDR3: CASSRTSGGYNEQFF

D: .
J: TRBJ1-5
V: TRBV29-1
size: few
DNA: TGCAGCGTTGAAGAGAACAACAATCAGCCCCAGCATTTT
CDR3: CSVEENNNQPQHF

D: .
J: TRBJ1-2
V: TRBV5-4
size: few
DNA: TGTGCCAGCAGCCAAACCGGGGGGGATTATGGCTACACCTTC
CDR3: CASSQTGGDYGYTF

D: .
J: TRBJ2-6
V: TRBV12-3/TRBV12-4
size: many
DNA: TGTGCCAGCAGGGTCTCTGGGGCCAACGTCCTGACTTTC
CDR3: CASRVSGANVLTF

D: .
J: TRBJ1-2
V: TRBV6-4
size: few
DNA: TGTGCCAGCAGTGATACACTCACCTATGGCTACACCTTC
CDR3: CASSDTLTYGYTF

D: .
J: TRBJ1-2
V: TRBV19
size: .
DNA: TGTGCCAGTAGTTTGACAGGTTTGTCTAACTATGGCTACACCTTC
CDR3: CASSLTGLSNYGYTF

D: .
J: TRBJ1-1
V: TRBV15
size: once
DNA: TGTGCCACCAGCAGAGTCGGACGTGAAGCTTTCTTT
CDR3: CATSRVGREAFF

D: .
J: TRBJ1-1
V: TRBV4-1
size: .
DNA: TGCGCCAGCAGCCAATACAAGCCCCCAAGGAACACTGAAGCTTTCTTT
CDR3: CASSQYKPPRNTEAFF

D: TRBD2
J: TRBJ2-7
V: TRBV10-3
size: few
DNA: TGTGCCACCATAGGAAGGTTAGCGGGGACCTACGAGCAGTACTTC
CDR3: CATIGRLAGTYEQYF